The next 27 T cell receptor beta chains were all read from a single sample in a study of T cell repertoires in cytomegalovirus infection (dated by TCRdb to about 2019). Sequencer: Illumina HiSeq 1500. Starting from the raw public reads, TCRdb applied fastp trimming at Q25, assembled clones with MiXCR and retained in-frame beta chains. All rows with the same CDR3 protein become a single entry with the most common DNA and genes. This sample lists about 440,000 distinct CDR3 sequences; around 32% were detected once. Approximately 13% of the sample lies in the top ten. The source material was PBMCs. All receptors come from a human donor in good health (CMV status not recorded). Some clones in this sample may be carry-over from other donors' samples.

There are a few counts of this clonotype. The chain employs TRBV7-2 and TRBJ2-5; a weak D match, TRBD2 (5 bases). Germline V gene lookup returns CDR1 SGHTA and CDR2 FQGNSA. The CDR3 length is 14 residues. Between the trimmed V and J ends, which lost 0 bases and 0 bases, there was a span of 5 bases. CDR3 in amino acids: CASSLAADQETQYF. CDR3 coding DNA: TGTGCCAGCAGCTTAGCAGCGGACCAAGAGACCCAGTACTTC.

A remark on this clonotype: Since a much larger clone is just one base distant, this may be a read error. V and J are TRBV7-6 and TRBJ2-7; 8 bases map to TRBD1. The CDR3 is made up of 14 amino acids. Germline loops: CDR1 SGHVS, CDR2 FNYEAQ. The CDR3 DNA follows: TGTGCCAGCAGCTTAGCGACAGGGGAAAGCGAGCAGTCCTTC. As protein: CASSLATGESEQSF.

This chain links TRBV7-9 with TRBJ1-3; TRBD1 is a possible D gene (6 bases). The CDR3 loop spans 15 amino acids. From germline, CDR1 is SEHNR and CDR2 FQNEAQ (reference sequence). Trimming cost V 5 bases and J 8 bases, with 19 bases left between them. CDR3 in amino acids: CASSLLGGPTDTIYF. Written as DNA, the CDR3 is TGTGCCAGCAGCCTTTTAGGGGGACCGACCGACACCATATATTTT.

Points on this clonotype: A read error is possible here, since a much larger clone lies one base away. This CDR3 fails to terminate in the conserved phenylalanine or tryptophan, so it likely reflects a read error. V gene TRBV19 combines with J gene TRBJ2-3, with 10 bases aligning to TRBD2. Trimming cost V 5 bases and J 4 bases; bases outside gene matches: 6. The germline V gene encodes CDR1 LNHDA and CDR2 SQIVND (reference sequence). The CDR3 sequence is 15 residues long. The CDR3 region is CASSSQAGGADTQYL. The CDR3 DNA reads TGTGCCAGTAGTTCTCAAGCGGGGGGGGCAGATACGCAGTATTTG.

This clonotype turned up a few times. V gene TRBV5-6 combines with J gene TRBJ2-1; maybe TRBD1 (6 bases). V gave up 4 bases and J gave up 1 base, with 12 bases separating them. The CDR3 runs 15 residues. Germline V gives CDR1 SGHDT, CDR2 YYEEEE. CDR3 DNA: TGTGCCAGCAGCAGGGGGTTCCCTTCCTACAATGAGCAGTTCTTC. Residues: CASSRGFPSYNEQFF. Full variable domain (remainder filled in from reference TRBV5-6 and TRBJ2-1): DAGVTQSPTHLIKTRGQQVTLRCSPKSGHDTVSWYQQALGQGPQFIFQYYEEEERQRGNFPDRFSGHQFPNYSSELNVNALLLGDSALYLCASSRGFPSYNEQFFGPGTRLTVL.

The V call is TRBV20-1, the J call TRBJ1-1, with D uncertain. The CDR3 is made up of 13 amino acids. Per the germline V gene, CDR1 is DFQATT and CDR2 is SNEGSKA (reference sequence). V lost 0 bases and J 4 bases, leaving 9 bases between the germline ends. The CDR3 reads CSAREGGGTEAFF. In nucleotides, the CDR3 is TGCAGTGCTAGAGAGGGTGGTGGCACTGAAGCTTTCTTT.

This clonotype was observed at least ten times. The rearrangement links TRBV7-2 to TRBJ2-7, with D unresolved. V was cut by 3 bases and J by 2 bases, with 11 bases left in between. The germline V gene encodes CDR1 SGHTA and CDR2 FQGNSA. CDR3 length: 14 amino acids. Here the CDR3 DNA reads TGTGCCAGCAGCTTGCTAGGCCGAACCTACGAGCAGTACTTC. Translated: CASSLLGRTYEQYF.

Details on this clonotype: The junction shows a germline mismatch at one end, possibly a read error. The chain recombines TRBV7-9 with TRBJ2-1, with D hard to call. CDR1 and CDR2 from the germline V gene are SEHNR and FQNEAQ (reference sequence). The CDR3 totals 15 residues. The CDR3 DNA sequence: TGTTCCAGCAGCCCACACCTCAGCTACTACAATGAGCAGTTCTTC. Protein product: CSSSPHLSYYNEQFF.

Ten or more counts support this clonotype. V is TRBV12-5 and J is TRBJ2-1; D gene uncertain. Germline CDR1 and CDR2: LGHNT and FRNRAP. V was clipped by 6 bases and J by 10 bases, with 16 bases between them. This CDR3 contains 13 residues. The CDR3 bases are TGTGCTAGTGGACCGCCGGTGGGTGCCGAGCAGTTCTTC. Translation gives CASGPPVGAEQFF.

There are many counts of this clonotype. V and J are TRBV7-2 and TRBJ1-6; D not certain. The CDR3 sequence is 17 residues long. V gave up 2 bases and J gave up 7 bases, with 18 bases separating them. Germline V lookup: CDR1 SGHTA, CDR2 FQGNSA. CDR3 loop: CASSLNSRAGSNSPLHF. CDR3 bases: TGTGCCAGCAGCTTAAATAGTCGGGCGGGCAGCAATTCACCCCTCCACTTT.

This clonotype came up many times. The junction departs from the called germline gene at one end, perhaps through a read error. J is TRBJ1-1 and V is TRBV5-1; D remains ambiguous. Germline V gene lookup returns CDR1 SGHRS and CDR2 YFSETQ. This CDR3 has 13 residues. The CDR3 loop reads CASSFRLNTEAFF. The CDR3 DNA reads as TGTGCCAGCAGTTTCCGGTTGAACACTGAAGCTTTCTTT.

This clonotype was observed a single time. This chain joins TRBV25-1 and TRBJ2-5; D not resolved. CDR3 length: 14 amino acids. V shed 3 bases and J shed 3 bases, with 11 bases lying between them. The germline V gene encodes CDR1 MGHDK and CDR2 SYGVNS. The CDR3 protein is CASSDHPPKETQYF. The CDR3 DNA follows: TGTGCCAGCAGTGATCATCCTCCAAAAGAGACCCAGTACTTC.

This clonotype was observed a handful of times. The V gene is TRBV7-9, the J gene TRBJ2-5; tentatively, D is TRBD2 (5 bases). The CDR3 is 14 amino acids. V was trimmed by 4 bases and J by 5 bases, leaving 14 bases between them. In germline, CDR1 is SEHNR, CDR2 FQNEAQ (reference sequence). As DNA, the CDR3 is TGTGCCAGCAGCTCCGGCGGGCCGGGGGAGACCCAGTACTTC. Its translation is CASSSGGPGETQYF. Supplemented by reference TRBV7-9 and TRBJ2-5, the full variable domain reads DTGVSQNPRHKITKRGQNVTFRCDPISEHNRLYWYRQTLGQGPEFLTYFQNEAQLEKSRLLSDRFSAERPKGSFSTLEIQRTEQGDSAMYLCASSSGGPGETQYFGPGTRLLVL.

The V and J genes are TRBV4-1 and TRBJ1-2, with TRBD1 as a possible D gene (6 bases). This CDR3 contains 15 residues. Per the germline V gene, CDR1 is MGHRA and CDR2 is YSYEKL. Trimming took off 0 bases at V and 4 bases at J, with 12 bases between the two ends. CDR3 loop: CASSQERGPSYGYTF. The CDR3 DNA reads as TGCGCCAGCAGCCAAGAGCGGGGGCCGTCCTATGGCTACACCTTC.

This clonotype was found a few times. CDR3: CASSYSNLLAGNYEQYF. CDR3 DNA: TGTGCCAGCAGTTACTCGAATCTCCTAGCGGGGAACTACGAGCAGTACTTC. The chain combines TRBV6-6 with TRBJ2-7, with 9 bases fitting TRBD2. Germline V CDR1 and CDR2: MNHNY, SVGAGI (reference sequence). Germline trimming cut 0 bases from V and 3 bases from J; bases unmatched to any gene: 9. This CDR3 is 17 amino acids long.

The chain links TRBV11-2 to TRBJ2-3; D gene ambiguous. Germline V gene data show CDR1 as SGHAT and CDR2 as FQNNGV. CDR3 length: 12 amino acids. V dropped 4 bases and J dropped 6 bases, with 8 bases sitting between them. CDR3 in amino acids: CASSSGRDTQYF. CDR3 in DNA: TGTGCCAGCAGCTCCGGCCGCGATACGCAGTATTTT.

This clonotype showed up many times. This chain uses TRBV12-3 or TRBV12-4 with TRBJ1-2; TRBD1 matches at 7 bases. This CDR3 is built from 14 residues. J lost 1 base, V lost 6 bases, and 5 bases had no gene match. CDR3 in amino acids: CASRRTGFNYGYTF. CDR3 nucleotide sequence: TGTGCCAGCAGAAGGACAGGCTTTAACTATGGCTACACCTTC.

This clonotype was recorded at least ten times. The V and J genes are TRBV7-2 and TRBJ1-6; TRBD1 might be the D (5 bases). CDR3 length: 18 amino acids. Germline V gene lookup returns CDR1 SGHTA and CDR2 FQGNSA. The V end was cut by 5 bases, the J end by 9 bases, with 26 bases between. This CDR3 is CASSPRREGVLRGSPLHF. The CDR3 DNA reads TGTGCCAGCAGCCCAAGGCGGGAAGGCGTACTAAGGGGTTCACCCCTCCACTTT.

The genes are TRBV5-4 and TRBJ2-7; D remains ambiguous. The germline V gene encodes CDR1 SGHNT and CDR2 YYREEE (reference sequence). This CDR3 has 14 amino acids. The V end lost 4 bases, the J end lost 5 bases, and 16 bases lay between the germline ends. The CDR3 protein is CASSRRQGFHEQYF. In DNA, the CDR3 is TGTGCCAGCAGCCGACGCCAAGGGTTCCACGAGCAGTACTTC.

This clonotype occurred many times. The rearrangement links TRBV5-4 to TRBJ1-1; D is uncertain. Trimming removed 1 base at V and 3 bases at J, with 7 bases between. Germline V gene lookup returns CDR1 SGHNT and CDR2 YYREEE (reference sequence). The CDR3 runs 13 residues. This CDR3 is CASSLSSDTEAFF. The CDR3 coding sequence is TGTGCCAGCAGCTTGTCTTCGGACACTGAAGCTTTCTTT.

This clonotype was counted between two and nine times. The chain links TRBV4-2 to TRBJ2-7, with a possible D match to TRBD1 (6 bases). Germline lookup yields CDR1 LGHNA and CDR2 YNFKEQ. The CDR3 contains 15 residues. Trimming stripped 3 bases from V and 1 base from J, with 13 bases between. In nucleotides, the CDR3 is TGTGCCAGCAGCCAGGCTACAGGGTTATCCTACGAGCAGTACTTC. It specifies CASSQATGLSYEQYF.

This clonotype has more than one count but fewer than ten. CDR3 nucleotides: TGTGCCAGCAGGGAACTTTCAGGGGGCGGCAATCAGCCCCAGCATTTT. Its protein product is CASRELSGGGNQPQHF. The chain couples TRBV28 to TRBJ1-5, with TRBD1 matching 8 bases. Germline trimming cut 6 bases from V and 2 bases from J; bases unmatched to any gene: 9. The germline V gene has CDR1 MDHEN and CDR2 SYDVKM. This CDR3 has 16 residues.

The chain carries TRBV6-2 or TRBV6-3 and TRBJ2-1, with 7 positions matching TRBD1. This CDR3 is 13 amino acids long. Germline assignment: CDR1 MNHEY and CDR2 SVGEGT. The ends lost 6 bases at V and 4 bases at J; junction bases unmatched: 3. CDR3 sequence: CASRGDRYNEQFF. Here the CDR3 DNA reads TGTGCCAGCAGAGGGGACAGATACAATGAGCAGTTCTTC.

This chain links TRBV12-5 with TRBJ1-2; D might be TRBD1 (5 bases). The V gene lost 3 bases and the J gene lost 6 bases, with 14 bases spanning the gap. CDR1 is LGHNT, CDR2 FRNRAP, per germline. This CDR3 is built from 14 residues. The CDR3: CASGLRGTLDGYTF. The CDR3 coding sequence is TGTGCTAGTGGTTTAAGAGGGACGCTGGATGGCTACACCTTC. Complete variable domain (other parts from reference TRBV12-5 and TRBJ1-2): DARVTQTPRHKVTEMGQEVTMRCQPILGHNTVFWYRQTMMQGLELLAYFRNRAPLDDSGMPKDRFSAEMPDATLATLKIQPSEPRDSAVYFCASGLRGTLDGYTFGSGTRLTVV.

V is TRBV28 and J is TRBJ2-7; 7 bases map to TRBD2. Trimming cost V 11 bases and J 5 bases; bases outside gene matches: 9. The CDR3 runs to 12 residues. Germline-derived CDR1 and CDR2 are MDHEN and SYDVKM. CDR3 in amino acids: CASLVRGDEQYF. Here the CDR3 DNA reads TGTGCCTCCCTCGTCCGGGGGGACGAGCAGTACTTC. Full variable domain (missing parts from reference TRBV28 and TRBJ2-7): DVKVTQSSRYLVKRTGEKVFLECVQDMDHENMFWYRQDPGLGLRLIYFSYDVKMKEKGDIPEGYSVSREKKERFSLILESASTNQTSMYLCASLVRGDEQYFGPGTRLTVT.

This clonotype was seen a few times. The gene calls are TRBV12-3 or TRBV12-4 and TRBJ1-2; 10 nucleotides align to TRBD1. J gave up 1 base and V 5 bases, and 13 bases lay outside the gene matches. CDR3 length equals 18 residues. For the CDR3, the DNA is TGTGCCAGCAGTCAAGGGGGACAGGGGCGTGGAGGTAACTATGGCTACACCTTC. It translates to CASSQGGQGRGGNYGYTF.

In this sample, this clonotype turned up many times. The V call is TRBV7-2, the J call TRBJ2-7; D is perhaps TRBD2 (6 bases). Germline assignment: CDR1 SGHTA and CDR2 FQGNSA. V lost 5 bases and J 0 bases, leaving 17 bases between the germline ends. The CDR3 is 16 amino acids. The CDR3 coding sequence is TGTGCCAGCAGCAAAGGGAGCGGGCTAAGCTCCTACGAGCAGTACTTC. It specifies CASSKGSGLSSYEQYF.